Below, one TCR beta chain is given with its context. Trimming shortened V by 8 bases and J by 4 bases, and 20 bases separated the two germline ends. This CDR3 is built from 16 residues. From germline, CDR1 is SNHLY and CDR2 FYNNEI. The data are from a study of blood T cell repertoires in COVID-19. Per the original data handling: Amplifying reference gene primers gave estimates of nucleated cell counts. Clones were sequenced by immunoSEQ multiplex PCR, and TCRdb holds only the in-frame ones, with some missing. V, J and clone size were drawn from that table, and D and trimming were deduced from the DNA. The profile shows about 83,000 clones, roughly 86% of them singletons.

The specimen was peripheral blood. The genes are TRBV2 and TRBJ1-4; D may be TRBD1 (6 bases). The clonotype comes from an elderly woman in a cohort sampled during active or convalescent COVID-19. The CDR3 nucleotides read TGTGCCAGCCACCAACAGCCAGGGGCCCTTAATGAAAAACTGTTTTTT. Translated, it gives CASHQQPGALNEKLFF.